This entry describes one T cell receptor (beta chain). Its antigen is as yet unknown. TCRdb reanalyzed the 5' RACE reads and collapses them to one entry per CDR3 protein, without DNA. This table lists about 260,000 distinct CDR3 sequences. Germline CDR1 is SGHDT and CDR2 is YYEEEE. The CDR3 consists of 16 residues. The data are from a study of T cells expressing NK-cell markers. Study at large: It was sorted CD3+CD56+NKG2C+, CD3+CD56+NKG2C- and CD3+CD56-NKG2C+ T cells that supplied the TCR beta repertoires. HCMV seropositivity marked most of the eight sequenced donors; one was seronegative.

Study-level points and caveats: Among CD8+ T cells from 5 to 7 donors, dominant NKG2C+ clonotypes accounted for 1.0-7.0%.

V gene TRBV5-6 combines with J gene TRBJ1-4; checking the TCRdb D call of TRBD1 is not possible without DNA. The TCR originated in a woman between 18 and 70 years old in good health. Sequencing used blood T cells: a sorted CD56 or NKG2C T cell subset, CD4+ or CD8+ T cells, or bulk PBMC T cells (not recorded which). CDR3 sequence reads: CASSLTGIGTNEKLFF.